A selection of T cell receptor beta chains follows, all from one sample in a study of blood T cells in healthy people across ages. TCRdb recomputed calls from the 5' RACE reads with MiXCR, one row per CDR3 protein. The repertoire holds roughly 570,000 distinct CDR3 sequences, with roughly a quarter as singletons. The specimen was blood. All receptors derive from a woman aged 70-85 years in good health. Both conserved end residues are part of each CDR3.

J gene	V gene	CDR3 protein
TRBJ2-7	TRBV7-8	CASSSGTGREQYF
TRBJ1-3	TRBV7-8	CASSLGSQGNSGNTIYF
TRBJ2-7	TRBV12-3/TRBV12-4	CASSKTLSYEQYF
-	TRBV6-6	CASNYDPTSYEQYF
TRBJ1-2	TRBV16	CASSQSPLTFLPVYGYTF
TRBJ2-5	TRBV7-2	CASSLGRVETQYF
TRBJ1-1	TRBV3-1	CASSRQAGSMNTEAFF
TRBJ1-2	TRBV12-3/TRBV12-4	CASRPSDSPNYGYTF
TRBJ2-5	TRBV2	CASSDIGGDYQETQYF
TRBJ1-1	TRBV7-8	CASRLTENTEAFF
TRBJ1-2	TRBV12-3/TRBV12-4	CASSWGVDTTYGYTF
TRBJ2-6	TRBV11-2	CASSLSLYGANVLTF
-	TRBV6-2/TRBV6-3	CASSLMGGNAYEQYF
TRBJ1-1	TRBV20-1	CSAREGGRSEAFF
TRBJ1-2	TRBV7-9	CASRPTGTGGDYGYTF
TRBJ2-1	TRBV20-1	CSAERRQSSYNEQFF
TRBJ1-2	TRBV12-3/TRBV12-4	CASSFGRGGYGYTF
TRBJ2-7	TRBV18	CASSPTRGAAYEQYF
TRBJ1-3	TRBV3-1	CASSTPRAGANSGNTIYF
TRBJ1-2	TRBV7-2	CASSESGSADYGYTF
TRBJ2-7	TRBV2	CASSAGGTRDEQYF
TRBJ2-7	TRBV7-3	CASSLYGTGNSYEQYF
TRBJ1-1	TRBV5-1	CASSLGHQGLNTEAFF
TRBJ2-4	TRBV29-1	CSAMKQELLAKNIQYF
TRBJ1-3	TRBV6-1	CASSDMQELRAGNTIYF
TRBJ1-2	TRBV6-6	CASSFTGANYGYTF
-	TRBV20-1	CSAPKGDRGCNEQFF
TRBJ1-3	TRBV7-2	CASSPTSGNTIYF
TRBJ2-5	TRBV11-2	CASSYMTGPQETQYF
-	TRBV7-2	CASSLDGSGAYEQYF
TRBJ2-7	TRBV6-1	CASSRQGSWDEQYF
TRBJ2-1	TRBV4-2	CASSQDPQGLRAPRNEQFF
TRBJ2-1	TRBV6-6	CASSPLSPPNEQFF
TRBJ2-3	TRBV12-5	CASGPTPGTGGPTDTQYF
TRBJ1-1	TRBV29-1	CSAGTANTEAFF
TRBJ2-5	TRBV20-1	CSLPGPDRETQYF
TRBJ1-6	TRBV9	CASSTRQGIDSPLHF
TRBJ2-1	TRBV2	CASTGSRTYNEQFF
TRBJ2-5	TRBV2	CASSPSGYRAPQETQYF
TRBJ1-1	TRBV7-9	CASSLDSRYTEAFF
TRBJ1-1	TRBV6-2/TRBV6-3	CASSYSLAGGAFF
TRBJ2-5	TRBV29-1	CSVEMGGEETQYF
TRBJ1-4	TRBV24-1	CATSDPGQGEKLFF
TRBJ2-3	TRBV25-1	CASSQGRITDTQYF
TRBJ2-3	TRBV7-2	CASSLLAGGFTDTQYF
TRBJ1-2	TRBV7-3	CASSPSYPSLYGYTF
TRBJ2-7	TRBV7-9	CASSYGQGIGEQYF
TRBJ2-3	TRBV27	CASSLQRLSDTQYF